The entry below describes one T cell receptor (beta chain). This record belongs to a study of blood T cell repertoires in COVID-19. At the level of the study: Whether acute or convalescent, the COVID-19 samples came from the United States, Italy and Spain. T cells, B-cell-depleted T cells, or PBMCs provided the cDNA or gDNA that served as material.

Authors' analysis steps: Amplifying reference gene primers gave estimates of nucleated cell counts. Sequencing was performed with immunoSEQ multiplex PCR; in TCRdb, only in-frame clones are kept and a portion is missing. The V and J calls and the clone size are those of that table, but D and trimming were determined from the DNA. The table records 120,000 to 150,000 clones, around 87% of them present only once. Trimming took off 1 base at V and 6 bases at J, with 10 bases between the two ends. CDR1 is SGHRS and CDR2 is YFSETQ in the germline V gene. The length of the CDR3 is 14 residues. The rearrangement uses TRBV5-1 and TRBJ2-2, with D possibly TRBD1 on 6 matching bases. The clonotype was recovered from a woman aged 60-75 years with active COVID-19. The sequenced sample consisted of peripheral blood. Here the CDR3 DNA reads TGCGCCAGCAGCTTGTTCTCAGGGGCCGGGGAGCTGTTTTTT. It codes for CASSLFSGAGELFF.